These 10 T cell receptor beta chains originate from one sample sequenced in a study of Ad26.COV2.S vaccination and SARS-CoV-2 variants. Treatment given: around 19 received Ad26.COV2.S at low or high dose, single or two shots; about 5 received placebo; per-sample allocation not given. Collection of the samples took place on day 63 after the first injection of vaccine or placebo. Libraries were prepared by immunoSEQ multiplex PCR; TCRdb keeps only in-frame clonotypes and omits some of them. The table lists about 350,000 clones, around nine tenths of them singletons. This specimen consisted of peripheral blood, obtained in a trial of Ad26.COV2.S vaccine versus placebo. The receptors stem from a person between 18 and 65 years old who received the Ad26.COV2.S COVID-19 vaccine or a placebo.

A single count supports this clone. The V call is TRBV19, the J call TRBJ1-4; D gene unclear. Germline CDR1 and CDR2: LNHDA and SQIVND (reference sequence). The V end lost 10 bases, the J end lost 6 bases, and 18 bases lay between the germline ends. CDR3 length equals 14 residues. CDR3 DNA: TGTGCCACCAAAGTGACGGGAGGGCATGAAAAACTGTTTTTT. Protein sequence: CATKVTGGHEKLFF.

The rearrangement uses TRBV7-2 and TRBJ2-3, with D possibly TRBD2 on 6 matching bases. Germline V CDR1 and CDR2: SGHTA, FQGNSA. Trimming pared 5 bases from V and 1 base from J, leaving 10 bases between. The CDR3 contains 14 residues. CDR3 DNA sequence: TGTGCCAGCAGCGGGGGGTTGGGCACAGATACGCAGTATTTT. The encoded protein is CASSGGLGTDTQYF. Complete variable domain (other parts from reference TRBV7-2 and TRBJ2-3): GAGVSQSPSNKVTEKGKDVELRCDPISGHTALYWYRQSLGQGLEFLIYFQGNSAPDKSGLPSDRFSAERTGGSVSTLTIQRTQQEDSAVYLCASSGGLGTDTQYFGPGTRLTVL.

CDR3 region: CASSLAISGTASSYEQYF. The CDR3 DNA sequence: TGTGCCAGCAGCTTAGCGATTTCCGGGACAGCTAGCTCCTACGAGCAGTACTTC. This sequence joins TRBV11-2 and TRBJ2-7; 7 nucleotides agree with TRBD1. CDR3 length equals 18 residues. The germline gives CDR1 SGHAT, CDR2 FQNNGV. Losses at the gene ends were 1 base for V and 0 bases for J; bases not matched to a gene: 12.

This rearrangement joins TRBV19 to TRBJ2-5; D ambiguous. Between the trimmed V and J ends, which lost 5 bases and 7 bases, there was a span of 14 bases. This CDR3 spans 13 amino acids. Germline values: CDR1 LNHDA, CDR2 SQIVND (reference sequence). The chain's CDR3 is CASSPEPEGTQYF. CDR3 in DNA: TGTGCCAGTAGTCCGGAACCAGAAGGGACCCAGTACTTC.

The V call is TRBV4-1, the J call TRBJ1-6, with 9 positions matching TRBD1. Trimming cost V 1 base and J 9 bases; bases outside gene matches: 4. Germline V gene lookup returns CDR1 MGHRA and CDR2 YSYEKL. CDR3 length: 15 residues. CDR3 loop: CASSQVQGAISPLHF. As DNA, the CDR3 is TGCGCCAGCAGCCAAGTACAGGGGGCCATTTCACCCCTCCACTTT.

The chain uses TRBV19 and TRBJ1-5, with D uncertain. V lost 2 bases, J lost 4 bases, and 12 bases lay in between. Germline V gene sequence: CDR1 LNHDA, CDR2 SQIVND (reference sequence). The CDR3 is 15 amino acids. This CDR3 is CASSISKGKNQPQHF. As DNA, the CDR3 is TGTGCCAGTAGTATATCGAAAGGGAAGAATCAGCCCCAGCATTTT.

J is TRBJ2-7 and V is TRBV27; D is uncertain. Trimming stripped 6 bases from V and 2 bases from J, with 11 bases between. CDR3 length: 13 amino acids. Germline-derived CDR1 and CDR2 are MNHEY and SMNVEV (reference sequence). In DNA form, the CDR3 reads TGTGCCAGCAGACCAGCATTAGCCTACGAGCAGTACTTC. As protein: CASRPALAYEQYF.

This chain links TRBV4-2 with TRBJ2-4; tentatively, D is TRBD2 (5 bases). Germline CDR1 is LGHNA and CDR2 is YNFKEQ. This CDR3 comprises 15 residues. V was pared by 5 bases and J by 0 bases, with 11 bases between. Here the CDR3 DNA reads TGTGCCAGCAGCGAAGGCGGGTTAGCCAAAAACATTCAGTACTTC. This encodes CASSEGGLAKNIQYF.

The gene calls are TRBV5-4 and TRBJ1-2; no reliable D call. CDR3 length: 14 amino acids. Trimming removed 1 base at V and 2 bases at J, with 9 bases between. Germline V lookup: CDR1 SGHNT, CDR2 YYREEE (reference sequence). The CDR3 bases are TGTGCCAGCAGCTTGCCCCAGGTGAACTATGGCTACACCTTC. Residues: CASSLPQVNYGYTF.

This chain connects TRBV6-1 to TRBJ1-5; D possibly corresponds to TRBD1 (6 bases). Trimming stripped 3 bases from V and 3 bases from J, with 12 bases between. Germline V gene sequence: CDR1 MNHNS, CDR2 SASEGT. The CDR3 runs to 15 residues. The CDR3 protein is CASSDQGRTNQPQHF. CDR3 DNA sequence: TGTGCCAGCAGTGATCAGGGGCGAACCAATCAGCCCCAGCATTTT.